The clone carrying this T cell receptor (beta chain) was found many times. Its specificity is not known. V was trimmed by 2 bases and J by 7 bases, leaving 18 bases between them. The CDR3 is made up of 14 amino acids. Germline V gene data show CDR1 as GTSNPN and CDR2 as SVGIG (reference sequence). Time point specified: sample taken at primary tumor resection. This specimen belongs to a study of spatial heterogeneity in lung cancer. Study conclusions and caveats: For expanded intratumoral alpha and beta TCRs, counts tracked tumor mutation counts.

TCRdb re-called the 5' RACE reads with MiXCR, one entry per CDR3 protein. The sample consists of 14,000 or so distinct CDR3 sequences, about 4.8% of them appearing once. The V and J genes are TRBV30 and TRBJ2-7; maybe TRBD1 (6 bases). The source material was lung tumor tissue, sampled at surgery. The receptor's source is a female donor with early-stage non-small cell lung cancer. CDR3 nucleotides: TGTGCCTGGAGTCCCGGGACACCCTTTAGTGAGCAGTACTTC. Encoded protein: CAWSPGTPFSEQYF.